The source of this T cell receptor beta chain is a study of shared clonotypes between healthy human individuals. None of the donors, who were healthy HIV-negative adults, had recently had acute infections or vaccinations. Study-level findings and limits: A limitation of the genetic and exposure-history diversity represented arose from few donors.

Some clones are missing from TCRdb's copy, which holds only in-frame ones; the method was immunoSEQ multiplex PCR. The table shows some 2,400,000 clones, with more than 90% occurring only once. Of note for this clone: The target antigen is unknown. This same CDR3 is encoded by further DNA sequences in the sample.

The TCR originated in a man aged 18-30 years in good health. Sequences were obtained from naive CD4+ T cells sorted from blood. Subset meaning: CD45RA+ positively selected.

This CDR3 reads CASSTTGVNQPQHF. DNA for the CDR3: TGTGCCAGTAGTACAACAGGGGTTAATCAGCCCCAGCATTTT. The V and J genes are TRBV19 and TRBJ1-5; the match to TRBD1 covers 7 bases. V shed 4 bases, J shed 4 bases, and the junction held 4 bases outside the gene matches. Germline assignment: CDR1 LNHDA and CDR2 SQIVND (reference sequence). The CDR3 is 14 residues long.